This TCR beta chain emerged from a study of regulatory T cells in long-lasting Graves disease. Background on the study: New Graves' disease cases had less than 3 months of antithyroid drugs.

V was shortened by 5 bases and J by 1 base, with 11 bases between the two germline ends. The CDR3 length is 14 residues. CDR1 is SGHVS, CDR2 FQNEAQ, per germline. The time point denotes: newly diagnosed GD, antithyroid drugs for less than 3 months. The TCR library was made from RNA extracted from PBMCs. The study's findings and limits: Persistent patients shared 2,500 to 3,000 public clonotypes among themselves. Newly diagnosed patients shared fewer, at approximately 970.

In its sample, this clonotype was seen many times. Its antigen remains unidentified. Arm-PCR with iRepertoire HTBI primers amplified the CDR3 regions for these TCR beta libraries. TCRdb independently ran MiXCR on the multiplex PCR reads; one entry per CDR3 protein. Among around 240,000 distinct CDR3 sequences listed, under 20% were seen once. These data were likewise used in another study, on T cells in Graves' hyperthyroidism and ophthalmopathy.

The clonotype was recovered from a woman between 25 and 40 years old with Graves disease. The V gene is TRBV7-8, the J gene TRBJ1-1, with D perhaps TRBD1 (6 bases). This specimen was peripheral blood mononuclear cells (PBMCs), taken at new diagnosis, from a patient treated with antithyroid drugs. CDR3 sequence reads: CASSPQTGNTEAFF. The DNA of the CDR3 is TGTGCCAGCAGCCCCCAGACAGGGAACACTGAAGCTTTCTTT.